The 12 T cell receptor beta chains below all came from one sample that was sequenced in a study of radiotherapy plus CTLA-4 blockade in lung cancer. The repertoire was sequenced with immunoSEQ multiplex PCR; TCRdb's copy has only in-frame clones and lacks some. The table includes approximately 67,000 clones, under 85% detected once. This sample comprised peripheral blood, obtained from a patient treated with radiotherapy plus ipilimumab. These receptors were obtained from a human donor with non-small cell lung cancer who had a partial response to radiotherapy plus ipilimumab.

The chain uses TRBV7-8 and TRBJ1-2; 10 nucleotides line up with TRBD1. Germline-derived CDR1 and CDR2 are SGHVS and FQNEAQ. CDR3 length equals 13 residues. Trimming at V came to 5 bases and at J to 7 bases, leaving 4 bases not matched to a gene. CDR3 loop: CASSRTGGFGYTF. The CDR3 nucleotides read TGTGCCAGCAGCCGGACAGGGGGATTTGGCTACACCTTC. The whole variable domain, filled in from reference TRBV7-8 and TRBJ1-2, reads GAGVSQSPRYKVAKRGQDVALRCDPISGHVSLFWYQQALGQGPEFLTYFQNEAQLDKSGLPSDRFFAERPEGSVSTLKIQRTQQEDSAVYLCASSRTGGFGYTFGSGTRLTVV.

CDR3 DNA sequence: TGCGCCAGCAGCTTGCCGGACAACGGCTACACCTTC. Protein: CASSLPDNGYTF. The chain has TRBV5-1 and TRBJ1-2, with D perhaps matching TRBD1 (5 bases). The germline V gene encodes CDR1 SGHRS and CDR2 YFSETQ. V was trimmed by 1 base and J by 8 bases, leaving 9 bases between them. The CDR3 contains 12 residues.

The genes are TRBV28 and TRBJ1-3; 7 nucleotides match TRBD1. Losses at the gene ends were 3 bases for V and 4 bases for J; bases not matched to a gene: 6. CDR1 and CDR2 (germline): MDHEN, SYDVKM. The CDR3 contains 15 residues. The CDR3 reads CASSLEEGAGNTIYF. CDR3 in DNA: TGTGCCAGCAGTTTGGAGGAGGGGGCAGGAAACACCATATATTTT.

The rearrangement links TRBV28 to TRBJ2-6; D may be TRBD2 (5 bases). Germline V lookup: CDR1 MDHEN, CDR2 SYDVKM. The CDR3 is made up of 17 amino acids. V was cut by 5 bases and J by 0 bases, with 14 bases left in between. CDR3 region: CASSGRDLFSGANVLTF. CDR3 DNA: TGTGCCAGCAGTGGTCGGGATCTATTCTCTGGGGCCAACGTCCTGACTTTC.

The genes are TRBV4-1 and TRBJ2-7, with TRBD2 matching 11 bases. From germline, CDR1 is MGHRA and CDR2 YSYEKL. CDR3 size: 16 residues. V was pared by 4 bases and J by 0 bases, with 5 bases of the junction left unmatched. DNA of the CDR3: TGCGCCAGCAGCCTTCTAGCGGGAGGCAACTCCTACGAGCAGTACTTC. Protein product: CASSLLAGGNSYEQYF.

The rearrangement joins TRBV5-1 to TRBJ2-7; 9 bases map to TRBD2. The CDR3 length is 19 residues. J gave up 0 bases and V 4 bases, and 17 bases lay outside the gene matches. Germline loops: CDR1 SGHRS, CDR2 YFSETQ. The CDR3 DNA is TGCGCCAGCAGCCGGCAATCGATAGCGGGAGTTGTTGGCTCCTACGAGCAGTACTTC. Its protein is CASSRQSIAGVVGSYEQYF.

The V call is TRBV28, the J call TRBJ1-2, with a weak D call TRBD1 (6 bases). Germline V gene lookup returns CDR1 MDHEN and CDR2 SYDVKM. Trimming took 7 bases from V and 7 from J, leaving 16 bases between them. The CDR3 runs 13 residues. The CDR3 nucleotides are TGTGCCAGCAATCCGACAGGCCGGCGTGGCTACACCTTC. Residues: CASNPTGRRGYTF.

V is TRBV11-3 and J is TRBJ2-6; 8 bases line up with TRBD2. The CDR3 consists of 19 residues. Germline V gene data show CDR1 as SGHNT and CDR2 as YENEEA. V dropped 2 bases and J dropped 0; count of bases not matched to a gene: 9. This chain's CDR3 is CASSLPGGRPLSGANVLTF. The CDR3 DNA is TGTGCCAGCAGCTTACCGGGGGGGCGCCCCCTCTCTGGGGCCAACGTCCTGACTTTC.

This chain connects TRBV5-5 to TRBJ1-2; D possibly corresponds to TRBD1 (5 bases). V was shortened by 3 bases and J by 6 bases, with 9 bases between the two germline ends. CDR3 length: 12 amino acids. Germline CDR1 reads SGHKS; CDR2 reads YYEKEE (reference sequence). CDR3 amino acids: CASSSRTHGYTF. DNA for the CDR3: TGTGCCAGCAGCTCGCGGACACATGGCTACACCTTC.

This chain connects TRBV27 to TRBJ2-5; D is possibly TRBD2 (6 bases). The germline V gene has CDR1 MNHEY and CDR2 SMNVEV (reference sequence). This CDR3 has 13 residues. V lost 3 bases and J 5 bases, leaving 10 bases between the germline ends. The CDR3 region has the DNA TGTGCCAGCAGTTTCGGGGGACGGGAGACCCAGTACTTC. The encoded protein is CASSFGGRETQYF.

This clone has only one observation. The chain joins TRBV2 to TRBJ2-3, with 9 nucleotides matching TRBD1. This CDR3 contains 15 residues. Unmatched junction bases numbered 3, after V lost 5 bases and J lost 0 bases. The V gene's germline CDR1 is SNHLY and CDR2 FYNNEI. The CDR3 DNA follows: TGTGCCAGCAGTCCCGGGACAGGGAGCACAGATACGCAGTATTTT. This sequence encodes CASSPGTGSTDTQYF.

CDR3 DNA sequence: TGTGCCAGCAGTTTTATAGCGGGAGGTCAGAACACCGGGGAGCTGTTTTTT. Residues: CASSFIAGGQNTGELFF. The rearrangement joins TRBV28 to TRBJ2-2; TRBD2 agrees at 10 bases. This CDR3 contains 17 residues. V was pared by 3 bases and J by 1 base, with 5 bases of the junction left unmatched. Germline values: CDR1 MDHEN, CDR2 SYDVKM. Supplemented by reference TRBV28 and TRBJ2-2, the full variable domain reads DVKVTQSSRYLVKRTGEKVFLECVQDMDHENMFWYRQDPGLGLRLIYFSYDVKMKEKGDIPEGYSVSREKKERFSLILESASTNQTSMYLCASSFIAGGQNTGELFFGEGSRLTVL.